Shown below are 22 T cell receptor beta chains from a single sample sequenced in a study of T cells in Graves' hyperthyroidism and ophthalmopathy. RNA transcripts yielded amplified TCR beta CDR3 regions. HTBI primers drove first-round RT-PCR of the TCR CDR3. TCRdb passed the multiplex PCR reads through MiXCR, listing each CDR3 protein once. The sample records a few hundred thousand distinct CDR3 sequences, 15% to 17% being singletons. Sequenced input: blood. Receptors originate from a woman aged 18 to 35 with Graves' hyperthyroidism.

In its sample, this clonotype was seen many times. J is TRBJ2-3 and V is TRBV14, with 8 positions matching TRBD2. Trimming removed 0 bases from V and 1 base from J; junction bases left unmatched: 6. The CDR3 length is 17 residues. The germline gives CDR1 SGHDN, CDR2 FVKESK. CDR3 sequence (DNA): TGTGCCAGCAGCCAAGATTCCGCGGGGGGCCGCACAGATACGCAGTATTTT. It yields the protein CASSQDSAGGRTDTQYF.

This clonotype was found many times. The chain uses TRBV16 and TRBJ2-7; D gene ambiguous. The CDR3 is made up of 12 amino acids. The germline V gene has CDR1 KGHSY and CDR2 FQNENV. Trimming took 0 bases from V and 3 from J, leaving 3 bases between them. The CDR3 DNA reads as TGTGCCAGCAGCCAATCCCGCTACGAGCAGTACTTC. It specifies CASSQSRYEQYF.

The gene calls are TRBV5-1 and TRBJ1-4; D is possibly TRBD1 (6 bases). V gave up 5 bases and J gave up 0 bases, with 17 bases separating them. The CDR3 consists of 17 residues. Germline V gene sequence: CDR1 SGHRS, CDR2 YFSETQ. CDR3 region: CASSPGGASTTNEKLFF. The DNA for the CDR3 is TGCGCCAGCAGTCCCGGGGGGGCCTCGACAACTAATGAAAAACTGTTTTTT.

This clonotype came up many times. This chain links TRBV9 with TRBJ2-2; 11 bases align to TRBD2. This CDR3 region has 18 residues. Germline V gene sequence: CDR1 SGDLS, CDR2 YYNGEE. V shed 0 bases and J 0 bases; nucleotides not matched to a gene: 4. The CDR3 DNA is TGTGCCAGCAGCGTAGCTGTGACTAGCGGGGCGAACACCGGGGAGCTGTTTTTT. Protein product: CASSVAVTSGANTGELFF.

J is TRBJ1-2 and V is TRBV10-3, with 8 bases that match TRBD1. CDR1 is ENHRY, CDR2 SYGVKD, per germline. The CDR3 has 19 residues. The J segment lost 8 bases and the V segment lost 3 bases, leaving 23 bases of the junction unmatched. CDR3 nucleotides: TGTGCCATCAGTGATGCGGGACGCAACCCCTCAGGGGGCCTATTGGGCTACACCTTC. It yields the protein CAISDAGRNPSGGLLGYTF.

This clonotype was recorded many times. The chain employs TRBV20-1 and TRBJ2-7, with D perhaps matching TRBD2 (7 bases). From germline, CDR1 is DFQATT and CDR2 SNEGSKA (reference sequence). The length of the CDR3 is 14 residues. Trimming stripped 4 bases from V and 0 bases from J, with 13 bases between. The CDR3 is CSAKGGFSSYEQYF. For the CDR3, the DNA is TGCAGTGCTAAGGGGGGGTTTAGCTCCTACGAGCAGTACTTC.

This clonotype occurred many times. The chain's CDR3 is CASSSRGTNEKLFF. The CDR3 DNA is TGCGCCAGCAGCTCCAGGGGAACTAATGAAAAACTGTTTTTT. The chain joins TRBV5-1 to TRBJ1-4; D is possibly TRBD1 (6 bases). Trimming shortened V by 3 bases and J by 1 base, and 7 bases separated the two germline ends. From germline, CDR1 is SGHRS and CDR2 YFSETQ. CDR3 length: 14 amino acids. The complete variable domain, with remaining parts taken from reference TRBV5-1 and TRBJ1-4, reads KAGVTQTPRYLIKTRGQQVTLSCSPISGHRSVSWYQQTPGQGLQFLFEYFSETQRNKGNFPGRFSGRQFSNSRSEMNVSTLELGDSALYLCASSSRGTNEKLFFGSGTQLSVL.

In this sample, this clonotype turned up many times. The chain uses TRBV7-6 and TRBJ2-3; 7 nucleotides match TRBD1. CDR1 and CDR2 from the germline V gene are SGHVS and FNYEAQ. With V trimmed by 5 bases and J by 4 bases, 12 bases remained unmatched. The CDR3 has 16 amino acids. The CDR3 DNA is TGTGCCAGCAGCCAGGCCGGGACAGAAGTTCCAGATACGCAGTATTTT. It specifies CASSQAGTEVPDTQYF.

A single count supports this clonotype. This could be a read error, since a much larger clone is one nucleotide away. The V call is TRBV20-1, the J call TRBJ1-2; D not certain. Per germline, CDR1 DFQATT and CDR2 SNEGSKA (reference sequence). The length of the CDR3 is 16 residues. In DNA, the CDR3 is TGCAGTGCTAGAGATTTTCAGGTTCCTTTTAACTATGACTACACCTTC. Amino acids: CSARDFQVPFNYDYTF.

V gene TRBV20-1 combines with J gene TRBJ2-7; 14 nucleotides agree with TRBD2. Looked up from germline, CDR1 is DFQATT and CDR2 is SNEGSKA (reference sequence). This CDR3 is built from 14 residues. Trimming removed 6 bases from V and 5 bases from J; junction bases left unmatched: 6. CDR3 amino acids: CSARTSGGTHEQYF. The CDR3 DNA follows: TGCAGTGCCAGGACTAGCGGGGGGACGCACGAGCAGTACTTC.

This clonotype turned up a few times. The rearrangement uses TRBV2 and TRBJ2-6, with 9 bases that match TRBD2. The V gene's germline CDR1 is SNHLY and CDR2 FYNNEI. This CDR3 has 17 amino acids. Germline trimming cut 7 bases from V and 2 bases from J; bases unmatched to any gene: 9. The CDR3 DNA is TGTGCCAGCAAGGCTAGCGGGGCTGCCCCTGGGGCCAACGTCCTGACTTTC. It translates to CASKASGAAPGANVLTF.

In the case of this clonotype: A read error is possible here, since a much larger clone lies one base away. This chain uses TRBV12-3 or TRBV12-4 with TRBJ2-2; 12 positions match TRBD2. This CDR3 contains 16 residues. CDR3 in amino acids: CASSLPGLAGTEELFF. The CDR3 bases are TGTGCCAGCAGTTTGCCTGGACTAGCGGGAACCGAGGAGCTGTTTTTT.

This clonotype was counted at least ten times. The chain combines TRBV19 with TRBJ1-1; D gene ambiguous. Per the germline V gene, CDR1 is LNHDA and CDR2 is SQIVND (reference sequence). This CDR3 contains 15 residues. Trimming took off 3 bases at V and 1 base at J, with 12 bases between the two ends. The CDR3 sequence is CASSIPYPRNTEAFF. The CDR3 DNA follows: TGTGCCAGTAGTATCCCCTATCCGAGGAACACTGAAGCTTTCTTT.

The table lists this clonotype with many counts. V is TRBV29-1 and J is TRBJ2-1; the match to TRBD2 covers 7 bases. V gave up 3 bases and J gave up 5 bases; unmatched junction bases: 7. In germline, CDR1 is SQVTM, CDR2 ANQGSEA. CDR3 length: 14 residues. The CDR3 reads CSVDSSGAHNEQFF. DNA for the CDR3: TGCAGCGTTGATTCAAGCGGGGCCCACAATGAGCAGTTCTTC.

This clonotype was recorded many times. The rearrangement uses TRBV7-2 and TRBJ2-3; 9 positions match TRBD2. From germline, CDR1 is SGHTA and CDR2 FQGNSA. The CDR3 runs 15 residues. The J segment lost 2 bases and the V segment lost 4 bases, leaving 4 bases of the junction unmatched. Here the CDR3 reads CASSSRLAVTDTQYF. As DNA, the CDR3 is TGTGCCAGCAGCTCAAGACTAGCGGTCACAGATACGCAGTATTTT. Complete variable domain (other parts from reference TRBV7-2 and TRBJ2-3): GAGVSQSPSNKVTEKGKDVELRCDPISGHTALYWYRQSLGQGLEFLIYFQGNSAPDKSGLPSDRFSAERTGGSVSTLTIQRTQQEDSAVYLCASSSRLAVTDTQYFGPGTRLTVL.

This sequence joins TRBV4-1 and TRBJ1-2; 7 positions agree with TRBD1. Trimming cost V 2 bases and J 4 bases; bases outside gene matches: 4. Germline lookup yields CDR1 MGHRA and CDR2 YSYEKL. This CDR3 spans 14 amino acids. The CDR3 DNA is TGCGCCAGCAGCCAACCCGGGACAGTCTATGGCTACACCTTC. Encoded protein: CASSQPGTVYGYTF.

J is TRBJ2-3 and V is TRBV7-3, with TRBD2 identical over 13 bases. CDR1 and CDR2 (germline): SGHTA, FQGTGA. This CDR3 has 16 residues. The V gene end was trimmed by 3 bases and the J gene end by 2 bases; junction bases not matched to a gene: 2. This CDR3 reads CASSLTSGGFTDTQYF. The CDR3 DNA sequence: TGTGCCAGCAGCTTGACTAGCGGGGGGTTCACAGATACGCAGTATTTT.

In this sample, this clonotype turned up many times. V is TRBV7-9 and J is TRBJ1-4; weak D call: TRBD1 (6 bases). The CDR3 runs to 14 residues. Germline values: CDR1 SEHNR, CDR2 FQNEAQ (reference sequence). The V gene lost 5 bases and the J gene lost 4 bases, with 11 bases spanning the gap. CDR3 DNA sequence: TGTGCCAGCAGCCTCCGGACAGTTAATGAAAAACTGTTTTTT. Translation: CASSLRTVNEKLFF.

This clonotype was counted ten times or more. CDR3 sequence: CASSLPGGQGPYEQYF. CDR3 sequence (DNA): TGTGCCAGCAGTCTCCCTGGGGGTCAGGGACCCTACGAGCAGTACTTC. The rearrangement uses TRBV28 and TRBJ2-7; D is possibly TRBD1 or TRBD2 (5 bases each). Trimming removed 5 bases from V and 2 bases from J, with 19 bases in between. The CDR3 consists of 16 residues. Germline loops: CDR1 MDHEN, CDR2 SYDVKM.

The CDR3, as DNA: TGCAGTGCTAGAGGAAACGACAATGGACTACCCTACAATGAGCAGTTCTTC. Translated: CSARGNDNGLPYNEQFF. The V gene is TRBV20-1, the J gene TRBJ2-1, with D possibly matching TRBD2 (6 bases). Looked up from germline, CDR1 is DFQATT and CDR2 is SNEGSKA (reference sequence). This CDR3 is 17 amino acids long. V lost 1 base and J lost 2, with 18 bases in between.

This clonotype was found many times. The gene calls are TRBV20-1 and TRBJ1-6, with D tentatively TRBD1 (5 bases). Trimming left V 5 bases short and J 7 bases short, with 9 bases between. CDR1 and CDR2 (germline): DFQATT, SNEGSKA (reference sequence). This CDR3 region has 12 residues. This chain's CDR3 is CSADSGNSPLHF. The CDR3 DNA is TGCAGTGCTGACAGTGGGAATTCACCCCTCCACTTT.

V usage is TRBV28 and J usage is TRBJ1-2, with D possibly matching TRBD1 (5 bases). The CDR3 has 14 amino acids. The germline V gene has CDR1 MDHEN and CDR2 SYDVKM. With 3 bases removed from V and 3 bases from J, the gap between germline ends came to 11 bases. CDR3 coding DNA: TGTGCCAGCAGTTTGACGGCCAGGGACTATGGCTACACCTTC. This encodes CASSLTARDYGYTF.